The 11 T cell receptor beta chains below all came from one sample that was sequenced in a study of regulatory T cells in long-lasting Graves disease. Sample time point: newly diagnosed GD, antithyroid drugs for less than 3 months. From RNA extracted from PBMCs, the TCR library was made. Arm-PCR of CDR3 regions and iRepertoire HTBI primers were the basis on which TCR beta libraries were built. Using its own MiXCR run on the multiplex PCR reads, TCRdb lists one record per CDR3 protein. The sample holds under 300,000 distinct CDR3 sequences; around 21% are singletons and the top ten take over 11%. Source: peripheral blood mononuclear cells (PBMCs), taken at new diagnosis, from a patient treated with antithyroid drugs. The source is a female donor with Graves disease.

This sequence joins TRBV4-1 and TRBJ2-3; 12 bases align to TRBD2. With 5 bases clipped from V and 4 bases from J, the junction kept 4 bases outside the gene matches. CDR1 and CDR2 from the germline V gene are MGHRA and YSYEKL. CDR3 length: 15 amino acids. The CDR3 DNA is TGCGCCAGCAGCGAGGCTAGCGGGAGGGCAGATACGCAGTATTTT. It encodes CASSEASGRADTQYF.

At least ten counts were recorded for this clonotype. The chain carries TRBV18 and TRBJ2-2; 9 nucleotides agree with TRBD1. The CDR3 sequence is 15 residues long. The V gene end was trimmed by 6 bases and the J gene end by 4 bases; junction bases not matched to a gene: 6. CDR1 is KGHSH, CDR2 LQKENI, per germline. In nucleotides, the CDR3 is TGTGCCAGCTCTCGGGGACAGGGAAGCACCGGGGAGCTGTTTTTT. This sequence encodes CASSRGQGSTGELFF.

This clonotype was counted at least ten times. V gene TRBV30 combines with J gene TRBJ1-2; TRBD1 aligns across 8 bases. Germline V CDR1 and CDR2: GTSNPN, SVGIG (reference sequence). After removal of 2 bases from V and 4 bases from J, the junction contained 6 bases not matched to a gene. This CDR3 is built from 14 residues. CDR3 protein: CAWSLQGGGYGYTF. CDR3 DNA: TGTGCCTGGAGTCTACAGGGGGGTGGCTATGGCTACACCTTC.

This clonotype occurred many times. This chain uses TRBV27 with TRBJ2-1; 7 nucleotides align to TRBD1. The ends lost 6 bases at V and 6 bases at J; junction bases unmatched: 5. The V gene's germline CDR1 is MNHEY and CDR2 SMNVEV (reference sequence). The CDR3 contains 13 residues. Here the CDR3 reads CASRRQGANEQFF. For the CDR3, the DNA is TGTGCCAGCAGGCGACAGGGAGCCAATGAGCAGTTCTTC.

There are a few counts of this clonotype. A much larger clone differs from this one at a single base, so this may be a read error. The chain employs TRBV28 and TRBJ1-6, with 9 bases fitting TRBD1. V was pared by 3 bases and J by 3 bases, with 9 bases of the junction left unmatched. The CDR3 length is 18 residues. CDR1 is MDHEN, CDR2 SYDVKM, per germline. In nucleotides, the CDR3 is TGTGCCAGCAGTTTCGGGACAGGGAGGCCGTGCTATAATTCACCCCTCCACTTT. Translated, it gives CASSFGTGRPCYNSPLHF.

This chain links TRBV6-1 with TRBJ2-2; D perhaps matches TRBD1 (5 bases). Germline V gene lookup returns CDR1 MNHNS and CDR2 SASEGT. The V and J ends lost 8 bases and 1 base respectively, with 5 bases between them. This CDR3 has 12 residues. CDR3 residues: CASQGNTGELFF. The CDR3 DNA follows: TGTGCCAGCCAGGGGAACACCGGGGAGCTGTTTTTT.

Regarding this clonotype: A clone one base away is much larger, so this may be a read error. The CDR3 region has the DNA TGTGCCAGCAGCCAAGATTTGGAAAAACTGGTTTTT. This gives the protein CASSQDLEKLVF. The chain has TRBV3-1 and TRBJ1-4, with no clear D. Germline V CDR1 and CDR2: LGHDT, YNNKEL (reference sequence). CDR3 length: 12 residues.

This clonotype was counted at least ten times. The chain is built from TRBV7-8 and TRBJ2-3; possible D gene TRBD2, 6 bases. CDR1 is SGHVS, CDR2 FQNEAQ, per germline. V was shortened by 5 bases and J by 2 bases, with 11 bases between the two germline ends. CDR3 length: 14 residues. The CDR3 protein is CASSPGLFTDTQYF. CDR3 bases: TGTGCCAGCAGCCCGGGACTTTTCACAGATACGCAGTATTTT.

In its sample, this clonotype was seen many times. This sequence joins TRBV27 and TRBJ2-7; TRBD1 agrees at 9 bases. V gave up 6 bases and J gave up 6 bases; unmatched junction bases: 6. Germline-derived CDR1 and CDR2 are MNHEY and SMNVEV (reference sequence). The CDR3 spans 13 residues. The CDR3 sequence: CASRWTGDREQYF. CDR3 coding DNA: TGTGCCAGCAGATGGACAGGGGATCGCGAGCAGTACTTC.

This clonotype showed up many times. This sequence joins TRBV12-5 and TRBJ2-2; unclear D gene. This CDR3 spans 14 amino acids. Germline CDR1 reads LGHNT; CDR2 reads FRNRAP. V lost 6 bases and J 7 bases, leaving 15 bases between the germline ends. CDR3 in amino acids: CASGSSWVGGELFF. The CDR3 bases are TGTGCTAGTGGGTCATCGTGGGTAGGCGGGGAGCTGTTTTTT.

J is TRBJ2-3 and V is TRBV19, with TRBD2 matching 8 bases. The J segment lost 0 bases and the V segment lost 6 bases, leaving 8 bases of the junction unmatched. This CDR3 is 16 amino acids long. Germline V gene lookup returns CDR1 LNHDA and CDR2 SQIVND (reference sequence). This chain's CDR3 is CASRQRGRASTDTQYF. CDR3 DNA sequence: TGTGCCAGTAGACAGCGGGGGCGAGCTAGCACAGATACGCAGTATTTT.